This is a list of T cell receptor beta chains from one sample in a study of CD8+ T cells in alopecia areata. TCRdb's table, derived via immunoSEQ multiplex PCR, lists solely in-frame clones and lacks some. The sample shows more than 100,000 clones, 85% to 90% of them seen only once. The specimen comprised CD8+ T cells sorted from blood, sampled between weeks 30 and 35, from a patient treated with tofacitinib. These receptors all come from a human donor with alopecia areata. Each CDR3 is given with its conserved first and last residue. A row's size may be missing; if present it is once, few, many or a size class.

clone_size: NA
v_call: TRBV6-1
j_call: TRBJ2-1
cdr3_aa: CASSEFLTGQQGREQFF

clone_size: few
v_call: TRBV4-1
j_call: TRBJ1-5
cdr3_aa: CASSLQGNQPQHF

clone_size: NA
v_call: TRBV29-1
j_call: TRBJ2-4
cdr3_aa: CSVPTGSKLKNIQYF

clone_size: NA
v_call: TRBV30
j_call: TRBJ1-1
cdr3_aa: CAWRTVTEAFF

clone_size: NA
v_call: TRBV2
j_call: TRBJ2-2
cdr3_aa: CASRGRGELFF

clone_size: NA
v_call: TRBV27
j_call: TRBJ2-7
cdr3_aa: CASSLAAGGSYEQYF

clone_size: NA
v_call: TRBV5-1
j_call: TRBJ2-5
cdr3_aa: CASSRSIAGGRETQYF

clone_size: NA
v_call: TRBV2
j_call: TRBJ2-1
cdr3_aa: CASRETSSSYNEQFF

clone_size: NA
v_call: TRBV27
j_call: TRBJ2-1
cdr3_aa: CASSLSGDRANNEQFF

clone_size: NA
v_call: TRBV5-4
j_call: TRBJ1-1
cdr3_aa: CASNQGHFGNTEAFF

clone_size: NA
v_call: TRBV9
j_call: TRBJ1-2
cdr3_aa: CASSADRVGYTF

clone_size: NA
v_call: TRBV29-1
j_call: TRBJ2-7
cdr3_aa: CSVQFSSQREQYF

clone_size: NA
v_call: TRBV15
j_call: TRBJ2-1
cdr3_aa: CATSRDRGLGNEQFF

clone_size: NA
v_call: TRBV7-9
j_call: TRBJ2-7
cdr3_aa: CASSSGQGYGEQYF

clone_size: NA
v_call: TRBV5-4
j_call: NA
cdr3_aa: CASSHPGQGARSYEQYF

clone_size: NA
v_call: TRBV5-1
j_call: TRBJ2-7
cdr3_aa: CASSTSSRVETYEQYF

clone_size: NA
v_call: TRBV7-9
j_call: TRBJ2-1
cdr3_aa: CASSSDWEQFF

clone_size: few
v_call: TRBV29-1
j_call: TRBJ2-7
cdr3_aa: CSVEEGTSGGDYEQYF

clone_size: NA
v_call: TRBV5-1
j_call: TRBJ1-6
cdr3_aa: CASSLGQSLYNSPLHF

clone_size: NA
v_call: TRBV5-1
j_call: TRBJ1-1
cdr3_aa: CASSFRDPNREAFF

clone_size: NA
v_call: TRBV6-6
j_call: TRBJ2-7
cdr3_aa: CASPSSGSYEQYF

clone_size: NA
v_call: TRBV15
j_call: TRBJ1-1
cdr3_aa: CATSRRTEDEAFF

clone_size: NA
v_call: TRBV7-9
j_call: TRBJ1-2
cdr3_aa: CASSPGHSYGYTF

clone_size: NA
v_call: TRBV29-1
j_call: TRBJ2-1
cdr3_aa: CSVEVGTVYNEQFF

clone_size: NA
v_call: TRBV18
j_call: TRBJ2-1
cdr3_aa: CASSPVAGAYNEQFF

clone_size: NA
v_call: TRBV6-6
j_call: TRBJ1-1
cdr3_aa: CASSLRTDRDAEAFF

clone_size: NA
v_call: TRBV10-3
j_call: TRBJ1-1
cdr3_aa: CAISELGQGATEAFF

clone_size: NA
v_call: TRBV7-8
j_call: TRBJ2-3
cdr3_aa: CASSPTLGAGFTDTQYF

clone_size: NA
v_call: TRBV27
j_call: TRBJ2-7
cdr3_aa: CASGLAGKLREQYF

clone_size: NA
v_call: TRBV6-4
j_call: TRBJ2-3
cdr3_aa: CASSEVPSGTDTQYF

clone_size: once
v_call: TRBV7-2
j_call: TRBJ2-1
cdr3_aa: CASSFGAPYNEQFF

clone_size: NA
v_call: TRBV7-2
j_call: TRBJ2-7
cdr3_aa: CASSFPGERSYEQYF

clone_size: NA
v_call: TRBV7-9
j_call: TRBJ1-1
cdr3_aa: CASSPRQGAPEAFF

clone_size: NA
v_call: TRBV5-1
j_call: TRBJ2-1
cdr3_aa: CASSLVASNEQFF

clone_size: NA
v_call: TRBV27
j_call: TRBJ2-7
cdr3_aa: CASSLRGLAGEYEQYF

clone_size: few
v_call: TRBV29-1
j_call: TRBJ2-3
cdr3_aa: CSVVSGGATDTQYF

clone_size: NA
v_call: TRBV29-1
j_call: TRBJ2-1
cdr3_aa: CSVELGNYNEQFF

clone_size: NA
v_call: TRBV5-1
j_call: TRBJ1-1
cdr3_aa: CASSGTGQGLSEAFF

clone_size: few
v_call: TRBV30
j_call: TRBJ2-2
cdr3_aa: CAWSTGVAGELFF

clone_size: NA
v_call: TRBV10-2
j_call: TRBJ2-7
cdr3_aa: CASSESLYYEQYF

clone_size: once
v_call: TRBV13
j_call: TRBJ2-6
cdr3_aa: CASSTPESGANVLTF

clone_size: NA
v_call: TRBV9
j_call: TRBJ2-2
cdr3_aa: CASSPPTGELFF

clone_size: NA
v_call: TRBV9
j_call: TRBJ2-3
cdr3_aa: CASSMEGTSTDTQYF

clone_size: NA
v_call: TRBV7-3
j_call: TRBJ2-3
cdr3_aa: CASSPSGGPTDTQYF

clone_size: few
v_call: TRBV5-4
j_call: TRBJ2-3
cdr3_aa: CASSLLGGSSTDTQYF

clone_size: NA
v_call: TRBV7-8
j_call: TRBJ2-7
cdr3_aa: CASSLAGGLAPREKQYF

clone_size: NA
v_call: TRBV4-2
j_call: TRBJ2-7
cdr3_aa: CASSQDRTGTYEQYF

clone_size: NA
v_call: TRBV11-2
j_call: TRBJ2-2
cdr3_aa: CASSLGVVSNTGELFF

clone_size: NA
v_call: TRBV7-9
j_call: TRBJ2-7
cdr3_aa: CASSIETGIHEQYF

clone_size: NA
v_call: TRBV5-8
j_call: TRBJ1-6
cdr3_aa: CASSEGQQALFSSYNSPLHF

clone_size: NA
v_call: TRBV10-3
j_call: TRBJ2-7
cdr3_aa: CAISESLAGGHEQYF

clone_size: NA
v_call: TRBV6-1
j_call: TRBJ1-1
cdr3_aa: CASSEWGTGVEAFF

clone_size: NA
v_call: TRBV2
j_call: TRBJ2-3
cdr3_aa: CASSDEVRSTDTQYF

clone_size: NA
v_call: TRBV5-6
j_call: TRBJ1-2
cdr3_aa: CASSRRGGYTF